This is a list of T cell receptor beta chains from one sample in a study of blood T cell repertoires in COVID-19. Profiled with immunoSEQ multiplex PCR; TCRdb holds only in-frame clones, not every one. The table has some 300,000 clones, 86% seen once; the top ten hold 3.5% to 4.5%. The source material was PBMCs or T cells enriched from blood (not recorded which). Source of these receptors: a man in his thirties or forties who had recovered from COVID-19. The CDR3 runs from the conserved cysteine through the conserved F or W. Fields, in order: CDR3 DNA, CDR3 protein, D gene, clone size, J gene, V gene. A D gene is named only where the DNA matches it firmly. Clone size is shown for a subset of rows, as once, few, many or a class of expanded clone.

TGTGCCAGCAGTTTACAAACGTCCGGGGCACCCCTCCACTTT | CASSLQTSGAPLHF | - | once | TRBJ1-6 | TRBV27
TGTGCCAGCAGCCAGGTTACCGGGACCGGGGAGCTGTTTTTT | CASSQVTGTGELFF | - | once | TRBJ2-2 | TRBV14
TGCGCCAGCAGCTTGGGCGACAATCAGCCCCAGCATTTT | CASSLGDNQPQHF | - | - | TRBJ1-5 | TRBV5-1
TGTGCCAGCAGACAGGGGGGCGAAAAACTGTTTTTT | CASRQGGEKLFF | TRBD1 | - | TRBJ1-4 | TRBV28
TGTGCCAGCAGTGAATCGGGGGGCAGCACCACTGAAGCTTTCTTT | CASSESGGSTTEAFF | - | - | TRBJ1-1 | TRBV2
TGTGCCAGCAGTTTTTCCACAGGGGTGGGGTATGGCTACACCTTC | CASSFSTGVGYGYTF | TRBD1 | - | TRBJ1-2 | TRBV2
TGTGCCAGCAGTTACGGAACAGGGGGACCTAACGAGCAGTACTTC | CASSYGTGGPNEQYF | TRBD1 | - | TRBJ2-7 | TRBV6-5
TGTGCCAGCAGCGCTGACTTGGAACGCTTCCTGGATACGCAGTATTTT | CASSADLERFLDTQYF | - | - | TRBJ2-3 | TRBV5-6
TGCGCCAGCAGCCAAGGGACTAGCTCCTACAATGAGCAGTTCTTC | CASSQGTSSYNEQFF | TRBD2 | once | TRBJ2-1 | TRBV4-1
TGTGCCAGCAGTTACTCGTATATGTCTCTAGCGGAGGACTCCTACGAGCAGTACTTC | CASSYSYMSLAEDSYEQYF | TRBD2 | - | TRBJ2-7 | TRBV28
TGTGCCAGCAGCCGACAGGCCTATGTTTCACCCCTCCACTTT | CASSRQAYVSPLHF | - | - | TRBJ1-6 | TRBV14
TGTGCCAGCTCACCCTCCATGGACAGGAGGGACACCATATATTTT | CASSPSMDRRDTIYF | TRBD1 | - | TRBJ1-3 | TRBV18
TGTGCCAGTAGTATCTATCGACAGGGCCTGAACACTGAAGCTTTCTTT | CASSIYRQGLNTEAFF | TRBD1 | - | TRBJ1-1 | TRBV19
TGTGCCAGCAGCTTGGGAGGGACAGGAAACTATGGCTACACCTTC | CASSLGGTGNYGYTF | TRBD1 | - | TRBJ1-2 | TRBV5-4
TGCGCCAGCGGTCTCGGACAGGGACGTGCTGAAAAACTGTTTTTT | CASGLGQGRAEKLFF | TRBD1 | - | TRBJ1-4 | TRBV5-1
TGTGCCAGCAGCTTTCCCGGGACAAACTACGAGCAGTACTTC | CASSFPGTNYEQYF | - | few | TRBJ2-7 | TRBV7-9
TGTGCCAGCAGCTTAGCGACGGGTCTCACAGATACGCAGTATTTT | CASSLATGLTDTQYF | - | - | TRBJ2-3 | TRBV7-9
TGTGCCAGCAGCTTAGCCCCGACAGCTACCTATGGCTACACCTTC | CASSLAPTATYGYTF | - | - | TRBJ1-2 | TRBV7-9
TGTGCCAGCAGCTTAGCCAGGACAGGGCTCCACGAGCAGTACTTC | CASSLARTGLHEQYF | TRBD1 | - | TRBJ2-7 | TRBV7-2
TGTGCCAGCAGCTCCTCGGGGAACACTGAAGCTTTCTTT | CASSSSGNTEAFF | - | few | TRBJ1-1 | TRBV7-2